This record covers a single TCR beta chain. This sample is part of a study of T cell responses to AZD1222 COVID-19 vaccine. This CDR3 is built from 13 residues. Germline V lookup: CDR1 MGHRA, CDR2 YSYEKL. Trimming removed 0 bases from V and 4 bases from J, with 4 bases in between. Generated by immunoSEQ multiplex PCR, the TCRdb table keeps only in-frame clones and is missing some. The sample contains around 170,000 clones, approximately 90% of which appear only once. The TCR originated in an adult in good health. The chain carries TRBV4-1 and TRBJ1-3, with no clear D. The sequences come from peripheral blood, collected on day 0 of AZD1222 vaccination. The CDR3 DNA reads TGCGCCAGCAGCCAAGATTTCGGAAACACCATATATTTT. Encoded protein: CASSQDFGNTIYF.